The 14 T cell receptor beta chains below all came from one sample that was sequenced in a study of technical replicates of blood from a few donors. Libraries were prepared by immunoSEQ multiplex PCR; TCRdb keeps only in-frame clonotypes and omits some of them. The sample lists 65,000 to 85,000 clones, 95% to 97% seen once, with roughly 0.34% in the top ten. Material: T cells isolated from PBMCs. The receptors were sampled from a human donor in good health.

The rearrangement links TRBV6-1 to TRBJ2-7, with D uncertain. The CDR3 runs 14 residues. Trimming pared 3 bases from V and 0 bases from J, leaving 9 bases between. Germline V lookup: CDR1 MNHNS, CDR2 SASEGT. The CDR3 DNA is TGTGCCAGCAGTGACAGGTTTCTCTCCTACGAGCAGTACTTC. Translated, it gives CASSDRFLSYEQYF.

The chain couples TRBV6-6 to TRBJ1-5; possible D gene TRBD1, 6 bases. In germline, CDR1 is MNHNY, CDR2 SVGAGI (reference sequence). There are 15 residues in the CDR3. V was clipped by 4 bases and J by 4 bases, with 14 bases between them. Written as DNA, the CDR3 is TGTGCCAGCAGTTCCCTCTCTGACAGGAATCAGCCCCAGCATTTT. Encoded protein: CASSSLSDRNQPQHF.

The chain is built from TRBV11-2 and TRBJ2-2, with a possible D match to TRBD1 (6 bases). Germline CDR1 and CDR2: SGHAT and FQNNGV. Trimming removed 4 bases from V and 7 bases from J, with 13 bases in between. This CDR3 has 14 residues. DNA for the CDR3: TGTGCCAGCAGCTCAATCAGGGGAAACGGGGAGCTGTTTTTT. It codes for CASSSIRGNGELFF.

The V and J genes are TRBV4-1 and TRBJ2-3; D ambiguous. Per germline, CDR1 MGHRA and CDR2 YSYEKL. Trimming left V 0 bases short and J 1 base short, with 8 bases between. The CDR3 totals 15 residues. The CDR3 bases are TGCGCCAGCAGCCAAGATCCACGGGGCACAGATACGCAGTATTTT. It translates to CASSQDPRGTDTQYF.

The CDR3 region has the DNA TGTGCCAGCGAACTAGCGGGAGGGTACGAGCAGTACTTC. Encoded protein: CASELAGGYEQYF. The gene calls are TRBV28 and TRBJ2-7; 13 bases align to TRBD2. Germline V gene sequence: CDR1 MDHEN, CDR2 SYDVKM. With 8 bases clipped from V and 4 bases from J, the junction kept 2 bases outside the gene matches. The CDR3 length is 13 residues.

The J gene is TRBJ1-1, the V gene TRBV7-2; 7 bases match TRBD1. The CDR3 consists of 14 residues. The V and J ends lost 5 bases and 3 bases, in that order; junction bases with no gene match: 6. Germline CDR1 and CDR2: SGHTA and FQGNSA. The CDR3 spells CASSPRQGDTEAFF. The CDR3 bases are TGTGCCAGCAGCCCGAGACAGGGAGACACTGAAGCTTTCTTT.

This chain links TRBV25-1 with TRBJ1-1; TRBD1 agrees at 7 bases. Germline CDR1 reads MGHDK; CDR2 reads SYGVNS. V was pared by 3 bases and J by 4 bases, with 11 bases of the junction left unmatched. This CDR3 is 16 amino acids long. CDR3 nucleotide sequence: TGTGCCAGCAGTGATTCCCTAACAGGGGAAGGCACTGAAGCTTTCTTT. Amino acids: CASSDSLTGEGTEAFF.

The chain uses TRBV27 and TRBJ2-2, with TRBD1 identical over 9 bases. This CDR3 region has 14 residues. CDR1 is MNHEY, CDR2 SMNVEV, per germline (reference sequence). Losses at the gene ends were 8 bases for V and 4 bases for J; bases not matched to a gene: 5. The DNA of the CDR3 is TGTGCCAGCTCGGGACAGGGCGGCACCGGGGAGCTGTTTTTT. This translates into CASSGQGGTGELFF.

As DNA, the CDR3 is TGTGCCAGCAGCTTAGGTACCGGGTTTGACTATGGCTACACCTTC. Amino acid sequence: CASSLGTGFDYGYTF. This rearrangement joins TRBV7-9 to TRBJ1-2; D not resolved. Trimming stripped 1 base from V and 3 bases from J, with 12 bases between. This CDR3 spans 15 amino acids. In germline, CDR1 is SEHNR, CDR2 FQNEAQ (reference sequence). Full variable domain (outside the CDR3, taken from reference TRBV7-9 and TRBJ1-2): DTGVSQNPRHKITKRGQNVTFRCDPISEHNRLYWYRQTLGQGPEFLTYFQNEAQLEKSRLLSDRFSAERPKGSFSTLEIQRTEQGDSAMYLCASSLGTGFDYGYTFGSGTRLTVV.

The genes are TRBV7-2 and TRBJ1-1; D not certain. Per the germline V gene, CDR1 is SGHTA and CDR2 is FQGNSA. The CDR3 runs to 14 residues. Trimming pared 7 bases from V and 6 bases from J, leaving 18 bases between. CDR3 sequence reads: CASTPPAGRAEAFF. DNA for the CDR3: TGTGCCAGCACCCCACCAGCGGGGAGGGCTGAAGCTTTCTTT.

The chain combines TRBV27 with TRBJ2-7, with TRBD1 matching over 7 bases. The CDR3 has 13 residues. Germline V lookup: CDR1 MNHEY, CDR2 SMNVEV (reference sequence). V lost 3 bases to trimming and J lost 4 bases; unmatched junction nucleotides: 3. The CDR3 DNA reads as TGTGCCAGCAGTTTGGGGACAGCTTACGAGCAGTACTTC. Protein sequence: CASSLGTAYEQYF.

This chain connects TRBV7-6 to TRBJ2-5; tentative D call: TRBD1 (5 bases). The CDR3 loop spans 14 amino acids. Germline loops: CDR1 SGHVS, CDR2 FNYEAQ. V dropped 1 base and J dropped 2 bases, with 8 bases sitting between them. The CDR3, as DNA: TGTGCCAGCAGCTTAGTTGACAGACAAGAGACCCAGTACTTC. This encodes CASSLVDRQETQYF.

This chain joins TRBV7-2 and TRBJ1-1; possibly TRBD1 for D (5 bases). The CDR3 runs 12 residues. Germline CDR1 is SGHTA and CDR2 is FQGNSA. Trimming stripped 5 bases from V and 7 bases from J, with 11 bases between. The CDR3 is CASSPQGFEAFF. CDR3 DNA: TGTGCCAGCAGCCCCCAGGGCTTTGAAGCTTTCTTT.

The chain combines TRBV7-9 with TRBJ1-4; 7 bases line up with TRBD1. The CDR3 covers 16 residues. Losses at the gene ends were 5 bases for V and 8 bases for J; bases not matched to a gene: 14. In germline, CDR1 is SEHNR, CDR2 FQNEAQ (reference sequence). The CDR3 bases are TGTGCCAGCAGCCAAAAAACCGACAGGGTCTTCGAAAAACTGTTTTTT. This encodes CASSQKTDRVFEKLFF.